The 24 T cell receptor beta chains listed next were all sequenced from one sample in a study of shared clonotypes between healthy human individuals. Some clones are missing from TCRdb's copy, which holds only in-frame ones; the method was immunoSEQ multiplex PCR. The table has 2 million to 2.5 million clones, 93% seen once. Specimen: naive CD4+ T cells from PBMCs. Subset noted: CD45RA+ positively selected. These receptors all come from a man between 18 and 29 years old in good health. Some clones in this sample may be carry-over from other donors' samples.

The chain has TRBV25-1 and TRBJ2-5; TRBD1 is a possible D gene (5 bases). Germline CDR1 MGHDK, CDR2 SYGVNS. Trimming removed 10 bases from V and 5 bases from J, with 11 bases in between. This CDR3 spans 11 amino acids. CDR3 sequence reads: CATREGETQYF. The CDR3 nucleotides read TGTGCCACCAGGGAAGGTGAGACCCAGTACTTC.

The CDR3 reads CASSQAFRTASTDTQYF. The CDR3 DNA sequence: TGTGCCAGCAGCCAAGCCTTCCGGACAGCTTCCACAGATACGCAGTATTTT. The chain uses TRBV14 and TRBJ2-3, with a tentative D call TRBD1 (6 bases). Germline CDR1 reads SGHDN; CDR2 reads FVKESK. The length of the CDR3 is 17 residues. Trimming removed 1 base from V and 2 bases from J, with 16 bases in between.

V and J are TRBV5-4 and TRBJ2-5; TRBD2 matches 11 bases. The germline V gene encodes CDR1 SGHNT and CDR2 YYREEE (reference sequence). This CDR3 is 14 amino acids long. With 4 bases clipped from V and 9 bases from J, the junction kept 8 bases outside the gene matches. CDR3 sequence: CASSTQTSGTPQYF. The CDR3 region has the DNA TGTGCCAGCAGCACCCAGACTAGCGGGACGCCCCAGTACTTC.

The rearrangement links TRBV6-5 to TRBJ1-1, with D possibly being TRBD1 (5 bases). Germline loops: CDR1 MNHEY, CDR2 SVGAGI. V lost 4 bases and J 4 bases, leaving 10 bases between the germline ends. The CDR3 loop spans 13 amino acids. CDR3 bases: TGTGCCAGCAGTTTGCGGGGGAGCACTGAAGCTTTCTTT. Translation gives CASSLRGSTEAFF.

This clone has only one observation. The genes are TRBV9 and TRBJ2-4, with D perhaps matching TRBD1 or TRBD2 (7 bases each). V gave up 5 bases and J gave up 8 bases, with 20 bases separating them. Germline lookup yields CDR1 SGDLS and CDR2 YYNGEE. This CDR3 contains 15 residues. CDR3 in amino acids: CASSRAGVRGDIQYF. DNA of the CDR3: TGTGCCAGCAGTCGGGCGGGAGTCAGGGGGGACATTCAGTACTTC.

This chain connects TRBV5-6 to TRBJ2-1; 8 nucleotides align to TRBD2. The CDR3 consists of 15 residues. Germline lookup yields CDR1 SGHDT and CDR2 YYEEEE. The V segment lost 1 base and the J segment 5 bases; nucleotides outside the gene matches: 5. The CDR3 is CASSLFSGSNNEQFF. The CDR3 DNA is TGTGCCAGCAGCTTGTTCAGCGGGAGCAACAATGAGCAGTTCTTC.

CDR3 in DNA: TGTGCCAGCAGTCAACTGGAAGGCCCCGCCCGCATTCAGTACTTC. This codes for CASSQLEGPARIQYF. This chain links TRBV28 with TRBJ2-4; D uncertain. The CDR3 loop spans 15 amino acids. Trimming took off 5 bases at V and 9 bases at J, with 20 bases between the two ends. CDR1 is MDHEN and CDR2 is SYDVKM in the germline V gene.

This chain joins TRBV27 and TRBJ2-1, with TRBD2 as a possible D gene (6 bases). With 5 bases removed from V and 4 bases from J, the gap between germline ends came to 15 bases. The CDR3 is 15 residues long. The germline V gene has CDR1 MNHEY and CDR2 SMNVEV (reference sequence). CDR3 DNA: TGTGCCAGCAGTCACGCTCCCGGAGGGTACAATGAGCAGTTCTTC. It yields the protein CASSHAPGGYNEQFF.

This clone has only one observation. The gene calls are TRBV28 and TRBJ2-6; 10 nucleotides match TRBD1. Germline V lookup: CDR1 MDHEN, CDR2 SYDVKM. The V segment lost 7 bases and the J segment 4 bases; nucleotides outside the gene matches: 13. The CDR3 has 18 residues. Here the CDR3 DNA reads TGTGCCAGCACGAACCGACAGGGGGCCTTTTCCGGGGCCAACGTCCTGACTTTC. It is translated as CASTNRQGAFSGANVLTF. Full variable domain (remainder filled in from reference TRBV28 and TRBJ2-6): DVKVTQSSRYLVKRTGEKVFLECVQDMDHENMFWYRQDPGLGLRLIYFSYDVKMKEKGDIPEGYSVSREKKERFSLILESASTNQTSMYLCASTNRQGAFSGANVLTFGAGSRLTVL.

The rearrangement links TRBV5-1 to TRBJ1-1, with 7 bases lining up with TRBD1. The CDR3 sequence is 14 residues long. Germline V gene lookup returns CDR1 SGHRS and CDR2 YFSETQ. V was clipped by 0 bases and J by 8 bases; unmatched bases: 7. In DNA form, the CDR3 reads TGCGCCAGCAGCTTGGACAGGGGTTCCTTGGAAGCTTTCTTT. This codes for CASSLDRGSLEAFF.

The CDR3 DNA follows: TGTGCCTGGAGTGCTGGACAGAGTCTAAGAAATGAGCAGTTCTTC. This codes for CAWSAGQSLRNEQFF. This sequence joins TRBV30 and TRBJ2-1; D is perhaps TRBD1 (6 bases). CDR3 length equals 15 residues. V was cut by 1 base and J by 7 bases, with 17 bases left in between. CDR1 and CDR2 from the germline V gene are GTSNPN and SVGIG (reference sequence).

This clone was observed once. The CDR3 reads CASSFTGGVFYGYTF. The CDR3 bases are TGTGCCAGCAGCTTTACAGGGGGCGTTTTCTATGGCTACACCTTC. V is TRBV7-9 and J is TRBJ1-2, with 9 bases aligning to TRBD1. Germline CDR1 and CDR2: SEHNR and FQNEAQ (reference sequence). The J segment lost 4 bases and the V segment lost 3 bases, leaving 6 bases of the junction unmatched. The CDR3 runs to 15 residues.

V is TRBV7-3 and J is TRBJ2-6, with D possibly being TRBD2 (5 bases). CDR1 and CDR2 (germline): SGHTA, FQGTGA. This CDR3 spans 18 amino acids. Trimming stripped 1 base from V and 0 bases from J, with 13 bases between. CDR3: CASSLRFLGSSGANVLTF. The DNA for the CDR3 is TGTGCCAGCAGCTTAAGGTTCTTAGGGAGCTCTGGGGCCAACGTCCTGACTTTC.

CDR3 sequence: CASNVPGPGGNTIYF. The CDR3 DNA reads TGTGCCAGCAATGTTCCGGGACCCGGGGGAAACACCATATATTTT. This chain connects TRBV28 to TRBJ1-3; D perhaps matches TRBD1 (5 bases). Deletions cut 7 bases from V and 4 bases from J, with 17 bases between. This CDR3 comprises 15 residues. Germline assignment: CDR1 MDHEN and CDR2 SYDVKM.

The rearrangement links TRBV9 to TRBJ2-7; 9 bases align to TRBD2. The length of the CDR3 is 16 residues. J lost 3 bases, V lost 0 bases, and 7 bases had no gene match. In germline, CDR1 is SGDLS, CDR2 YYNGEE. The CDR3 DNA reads TGTGCCAGCAGCGTAGGAGGGACTAGCCTTGGCTACGAGCAGTACTTC. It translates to CASSVGGTSLGYEQYF.

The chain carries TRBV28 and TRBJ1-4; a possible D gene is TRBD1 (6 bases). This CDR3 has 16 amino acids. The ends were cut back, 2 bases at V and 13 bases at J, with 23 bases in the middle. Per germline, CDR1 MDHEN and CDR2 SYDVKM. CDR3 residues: CASSLRFGAGATLLFF. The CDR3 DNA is TGTGCCAGCAGTTTAAGGTTTGGGGCAGGGGCGACTCTACTGTTTTTT.

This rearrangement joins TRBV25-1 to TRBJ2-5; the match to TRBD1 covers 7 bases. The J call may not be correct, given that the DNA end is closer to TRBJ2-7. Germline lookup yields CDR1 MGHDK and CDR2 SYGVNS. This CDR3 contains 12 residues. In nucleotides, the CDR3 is TGTGCCAGCCAGGGACAGACCTACGAGCAGTACTTC. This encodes CASQGQTYEQYF.

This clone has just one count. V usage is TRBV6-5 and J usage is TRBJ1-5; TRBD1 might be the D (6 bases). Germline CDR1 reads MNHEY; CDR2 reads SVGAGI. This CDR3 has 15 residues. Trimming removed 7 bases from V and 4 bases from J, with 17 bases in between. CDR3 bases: TGTGCCAGCACCACTCCTCAGGGGTGGAATCAGCCCCAGCATTTT. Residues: CASTTPQGWNQPQHF.

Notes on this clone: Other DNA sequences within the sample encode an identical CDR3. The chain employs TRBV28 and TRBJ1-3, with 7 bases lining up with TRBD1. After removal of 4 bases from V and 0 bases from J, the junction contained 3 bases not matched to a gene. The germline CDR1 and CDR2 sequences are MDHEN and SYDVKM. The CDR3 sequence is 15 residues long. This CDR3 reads CASSSPGGSGNTIYF. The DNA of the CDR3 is TGTGCCAGCAGTTCTCCAGGGGGCTCTGGAAACACCATATATTTT. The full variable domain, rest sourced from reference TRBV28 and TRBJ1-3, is DVKVTQSSRYLVKRTGEKVFLECVQDMDHENMFWYRQDPGLGLRLIYFSYDVKMKEKGDIPEGYSVSREKKERFSLILESASTNQTSMYLCASSSPGGSGNTIYFGEGSWLTVV.

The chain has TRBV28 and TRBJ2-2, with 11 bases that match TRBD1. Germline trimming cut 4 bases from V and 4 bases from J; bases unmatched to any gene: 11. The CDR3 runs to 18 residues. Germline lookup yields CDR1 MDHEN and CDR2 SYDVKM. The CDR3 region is CASSSDRGLQRLTGELFF. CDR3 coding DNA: TGTGCCAGCAGTTCGGACAGGGGGCTCCAGCGGCTCACCGGGGAGCTGTTTTTT.

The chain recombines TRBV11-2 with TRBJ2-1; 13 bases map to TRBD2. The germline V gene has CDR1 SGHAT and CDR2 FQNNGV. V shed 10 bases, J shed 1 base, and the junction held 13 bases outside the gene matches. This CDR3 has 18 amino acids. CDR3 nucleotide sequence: TGTGCCACCCAAAACCGGACTAGCGGGAGTGCTTCCTACAATGAGCAGTTCTTC. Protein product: CATQNRTSGSASYNEQFF. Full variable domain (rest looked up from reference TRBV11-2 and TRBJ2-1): EAGVAQSPRYKIIEKRQSVAFWCNPISGHATLYWYQQILGQGPKLLIQFQNNGVVDDSQLPKDRFSAERLKGVDSTLKIQPAKLEDSAVYLCATQNRTSGSASYNEQFFGPGTRLTVL.

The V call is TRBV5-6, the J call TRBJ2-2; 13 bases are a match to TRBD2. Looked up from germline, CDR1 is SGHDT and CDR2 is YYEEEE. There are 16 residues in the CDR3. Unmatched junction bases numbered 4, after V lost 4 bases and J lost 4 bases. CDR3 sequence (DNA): TGTGCCAGCAGCGGAACTAGCGGGAGGGCCACCGGGGAGCTGTTTTTT. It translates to CASSGTSGRATGELFF.

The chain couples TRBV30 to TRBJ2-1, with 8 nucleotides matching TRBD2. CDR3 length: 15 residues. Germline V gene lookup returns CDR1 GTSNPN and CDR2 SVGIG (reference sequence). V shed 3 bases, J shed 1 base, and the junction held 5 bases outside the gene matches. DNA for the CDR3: TGTGCCTGGAGCCTAGCGGGTTATTCCTACAATGAGCAGTTCTTC. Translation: CAWSLAGYSYNEQFF.

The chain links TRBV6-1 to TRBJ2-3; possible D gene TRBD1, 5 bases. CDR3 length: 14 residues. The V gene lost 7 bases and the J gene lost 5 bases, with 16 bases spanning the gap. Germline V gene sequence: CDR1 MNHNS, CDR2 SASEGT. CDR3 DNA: TGTGCCAGCAATAGTGGGGCTGCAGAAGATACGCAGTATTTT. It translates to CASNSGAAEDTQYF.